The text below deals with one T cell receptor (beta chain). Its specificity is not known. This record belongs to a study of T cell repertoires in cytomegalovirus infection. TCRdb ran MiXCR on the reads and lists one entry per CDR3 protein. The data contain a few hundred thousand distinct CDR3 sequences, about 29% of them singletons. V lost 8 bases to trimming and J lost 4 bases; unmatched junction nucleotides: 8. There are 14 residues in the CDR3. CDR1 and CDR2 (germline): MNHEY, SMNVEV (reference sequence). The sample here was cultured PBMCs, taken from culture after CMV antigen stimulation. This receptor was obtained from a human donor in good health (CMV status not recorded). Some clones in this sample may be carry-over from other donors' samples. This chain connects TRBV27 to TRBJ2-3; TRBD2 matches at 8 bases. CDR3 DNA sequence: TGTGCCAGCGGAATTAGCGGGGCCCCAGATACGCAGTATTTT. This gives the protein CASGISGAPDTQYF.